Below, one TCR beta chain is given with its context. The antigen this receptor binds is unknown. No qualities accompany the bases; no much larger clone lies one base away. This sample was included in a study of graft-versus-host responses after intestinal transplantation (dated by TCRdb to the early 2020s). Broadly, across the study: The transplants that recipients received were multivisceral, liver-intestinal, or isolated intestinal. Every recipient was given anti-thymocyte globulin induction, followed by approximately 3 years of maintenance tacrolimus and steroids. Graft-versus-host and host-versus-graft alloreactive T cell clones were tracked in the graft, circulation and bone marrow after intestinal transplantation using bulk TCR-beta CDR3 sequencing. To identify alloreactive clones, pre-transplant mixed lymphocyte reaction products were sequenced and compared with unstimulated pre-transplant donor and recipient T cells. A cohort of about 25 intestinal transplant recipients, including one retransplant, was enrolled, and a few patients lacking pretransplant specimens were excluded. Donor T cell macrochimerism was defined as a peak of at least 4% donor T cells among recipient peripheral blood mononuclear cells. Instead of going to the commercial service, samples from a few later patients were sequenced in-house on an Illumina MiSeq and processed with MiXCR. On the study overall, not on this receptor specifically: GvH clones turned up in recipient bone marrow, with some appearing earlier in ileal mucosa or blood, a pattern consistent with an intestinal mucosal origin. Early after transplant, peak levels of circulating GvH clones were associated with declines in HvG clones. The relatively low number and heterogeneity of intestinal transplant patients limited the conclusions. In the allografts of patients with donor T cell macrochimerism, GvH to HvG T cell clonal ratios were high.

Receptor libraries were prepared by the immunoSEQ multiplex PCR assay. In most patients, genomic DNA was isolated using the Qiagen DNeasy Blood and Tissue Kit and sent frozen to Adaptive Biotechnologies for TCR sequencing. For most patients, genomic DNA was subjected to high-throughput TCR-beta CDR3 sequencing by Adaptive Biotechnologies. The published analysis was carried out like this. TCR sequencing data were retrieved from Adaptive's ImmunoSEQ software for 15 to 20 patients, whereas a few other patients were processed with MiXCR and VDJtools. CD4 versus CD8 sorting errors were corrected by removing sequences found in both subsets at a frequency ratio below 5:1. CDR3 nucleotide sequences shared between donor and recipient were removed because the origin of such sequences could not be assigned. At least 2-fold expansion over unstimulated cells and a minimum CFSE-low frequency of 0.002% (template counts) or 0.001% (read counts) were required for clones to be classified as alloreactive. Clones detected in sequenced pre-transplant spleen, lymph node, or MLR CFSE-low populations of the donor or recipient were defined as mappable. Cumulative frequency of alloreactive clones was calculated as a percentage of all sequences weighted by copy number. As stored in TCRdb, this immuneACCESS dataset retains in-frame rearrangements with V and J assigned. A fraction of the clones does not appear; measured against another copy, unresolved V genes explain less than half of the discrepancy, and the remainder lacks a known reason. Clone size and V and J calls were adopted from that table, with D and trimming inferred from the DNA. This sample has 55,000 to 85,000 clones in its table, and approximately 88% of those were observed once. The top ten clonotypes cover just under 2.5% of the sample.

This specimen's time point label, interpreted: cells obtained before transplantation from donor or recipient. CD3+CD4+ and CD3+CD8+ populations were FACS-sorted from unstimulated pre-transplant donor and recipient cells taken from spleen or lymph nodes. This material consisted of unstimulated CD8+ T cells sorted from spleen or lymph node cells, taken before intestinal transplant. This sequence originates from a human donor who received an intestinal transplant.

The base sequence is TGTGCCAGCAGTTGGACAGGCTATTACAATGAGCAGTTCTTC. Translated, this gives CASSWTGYYNEQFF. Here the chain combines TRBV27 and TRBJ2-1, and 7 junctional nucleotides match TRBD1. CDR1 and CDR2, looked up from the germline V gene (reference sequence), are MNHEY and SMNVEV. The CDR3 measures 14 amino acids from cysteine to phenylalanine. The entry retains the CDR3 DNA only, 42 bases that are in frame from base 1. V is trimmed back by 4 bases and J by 4 bases, and the junction contains 4 bases that no gene match accounts for.